The clone carrying this TCR beta chain was detected ten times or more. Antigen unknown. Constant-region reverse primers amplified full-length variable regions, followed by semi-nested Nested Universal Primer A PCR. TCRdb re-called the 5' RACE reads with MiXCR, one entry per CDR3 protein. The sample consists of 30,000 to 40,000 distinct CDR3 sequences, approximately 25% of them appearing once. The J segment lost 8 bases and the V segment lost 5 bases, leaving 5 bases of the junction unmatched. The CDR3 totals 15 residues. Points from the study as a whole: Whole repertoires were not studied in the larger cohort, only one V-J beta rearrangement. Greatest tumor Treg TCR overlap was with tumor naive CD4+ cells.

This clonotype was sampled from a female donor with breast cancer. The sample consisted of naive CD4+ T cells sorted from a lymph node. Subset here: naive CD4+ T cells, CD4+CD45RA+CD25-. The chain carries TRBV12-3 or TRBV12-4 and TRBJ2-2; 13 nucleotides line up with TRBD2. CDR3 protein: CASSPRTSGSGELFF. As DNA, the CDR3 is TGTGCCAGCAGTCCCCGGACTAGCGGGAGTGGGGAGCTGTTTTTT.